This T cell receptor beta chain comes out of a study of blood T cells in healthy people across ages. Alongside a J-beta primer mix, a sample-barcoded 5' primer served in a second PCR lasting about 6 to 12 cycles. One entry per CDR3 protein results from TCRdb running MiXCR on the 5' RACE reads. The table shows 550,000 to 700,000 distinct CDR3 sequences, with 27% occurring only once. Study results and limitations: Aged donors had fewer naive CD4+ cells and lower diversity than long-lived donors.

Regarding this clonotype: What it binds is not known.

The germline V gene encodes CDR1 MGHRA and CDR2 YSYEKL. The CDR3 totals 14 residues. Trimming removed 0 bases at V and 6 bases at J, with 8 bases between. This receptor was taken from a woman in her sixties or seventies in good health. The V call is TRBV4-1, the J call TRBJ2-2; D unclear. The sequenced material came from blood. CDR3 protein: CASSQETRPGELFF. CDR3 coding DNA: TGCGCCAGCAGCCAAGAGACCAGACCCGGGGAGCTGTTTTTT.